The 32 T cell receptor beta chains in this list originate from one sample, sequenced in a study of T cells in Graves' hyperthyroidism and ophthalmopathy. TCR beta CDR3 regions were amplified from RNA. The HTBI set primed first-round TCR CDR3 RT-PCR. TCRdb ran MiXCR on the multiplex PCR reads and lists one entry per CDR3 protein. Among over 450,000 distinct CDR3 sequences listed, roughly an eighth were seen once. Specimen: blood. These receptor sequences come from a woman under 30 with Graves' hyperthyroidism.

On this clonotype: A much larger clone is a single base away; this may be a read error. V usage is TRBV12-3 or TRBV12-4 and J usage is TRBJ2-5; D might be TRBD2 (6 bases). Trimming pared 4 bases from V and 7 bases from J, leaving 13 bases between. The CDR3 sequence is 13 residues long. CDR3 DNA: TGTGCCAGCAGTTCGTGGGGGGTTGGGACCCAGTACTTC. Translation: CASSSWGVGTQYF.

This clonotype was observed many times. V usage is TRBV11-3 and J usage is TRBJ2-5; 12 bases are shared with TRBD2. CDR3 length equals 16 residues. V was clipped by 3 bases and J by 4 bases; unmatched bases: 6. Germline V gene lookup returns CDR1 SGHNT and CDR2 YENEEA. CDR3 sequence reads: CASSLDILAGGETQYF. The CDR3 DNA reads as TGTGCCAGCAGCTTGGATATACTAGCGGGAGGAGAGACCCAGTACTTC.

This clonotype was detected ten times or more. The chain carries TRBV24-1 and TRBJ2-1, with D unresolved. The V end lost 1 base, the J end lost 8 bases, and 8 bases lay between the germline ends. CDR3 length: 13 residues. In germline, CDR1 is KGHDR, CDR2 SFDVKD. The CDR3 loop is CATSDFVSHEQFF. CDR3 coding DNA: TGTGCCACCAGTGATTTTGTGTCTCATGAGCAGTTCTTC.

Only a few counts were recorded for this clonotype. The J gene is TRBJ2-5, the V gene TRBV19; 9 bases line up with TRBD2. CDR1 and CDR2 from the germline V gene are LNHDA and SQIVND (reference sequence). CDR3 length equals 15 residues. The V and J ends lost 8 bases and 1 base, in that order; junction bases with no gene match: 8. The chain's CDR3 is CASSVLAGLQETQYF. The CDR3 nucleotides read TGTGCCAGTTCCGTCCTAGCGGGACTCCAAGAGACCCAGTACTTC.

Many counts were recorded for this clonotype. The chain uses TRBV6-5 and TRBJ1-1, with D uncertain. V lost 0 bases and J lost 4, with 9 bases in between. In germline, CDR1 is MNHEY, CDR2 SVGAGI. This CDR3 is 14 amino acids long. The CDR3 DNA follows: TGTGCCAGCAGTTACTCCCGGAGGAGCACTGAAGCTTTCTTT. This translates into CASSYSRRSTEAFF.

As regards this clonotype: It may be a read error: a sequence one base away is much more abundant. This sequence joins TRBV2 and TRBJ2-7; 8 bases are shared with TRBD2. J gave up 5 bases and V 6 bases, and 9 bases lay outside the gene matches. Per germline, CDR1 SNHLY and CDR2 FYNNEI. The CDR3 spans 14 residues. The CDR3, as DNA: TGTGCCAGCAGCGGGACTGGCGGGAGGAACGAGCAGTACTTC. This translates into CASSGTGGRNEQYF.

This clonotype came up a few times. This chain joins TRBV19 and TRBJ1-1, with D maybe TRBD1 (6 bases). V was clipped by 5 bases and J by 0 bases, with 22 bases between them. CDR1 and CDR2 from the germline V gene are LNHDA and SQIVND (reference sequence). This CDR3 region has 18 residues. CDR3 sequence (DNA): TGTGCCAGTAGTCCCCTCCCGGGACAAATCGCGATGAACACTGAAGCTTTCTTT. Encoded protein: CASSPLPGQIAMNTEAFF.

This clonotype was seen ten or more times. CDR3 region: CASSTIGGAYEQYF. Written as DNA, the CDR3 is TGTGCCAGTAGTACGATCGGAGGGGCCTACGAGCAGTACTTC. The chain recombines TRBV19 with TRBJ2-7; D is possibly TRBD2 (6 bases). V was shortened by 4 bases and J by 2 bases, with 12 bases between the two germline ends. The germline V gene has CDR1 LNHDA and CDR2 SQIVND (reference sequence). The CDR3 is 14 amino acids. The full variable domain, with the rest looked up from reference TRBV19 and TRBJ2-7, is DGGITQSPKYLFRKEGQNVTLSCEQNLNHDAMYWYRQDPGQGLRLIYYSQIVNDFQKGDIAEGYSVSREKKESFPLTVTSAQKNPTAFYLCASSTIGGAYEQYFGPGTRLTVT.

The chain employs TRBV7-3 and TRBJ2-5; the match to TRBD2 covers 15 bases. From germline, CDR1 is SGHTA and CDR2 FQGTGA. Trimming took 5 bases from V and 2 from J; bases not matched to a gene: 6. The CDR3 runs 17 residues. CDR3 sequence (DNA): TGTGCCAGCAGCCTCGGGACTAGCGGGAGGAGACAAGAGACCCAGTACTTC. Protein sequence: CASSLGTSGRRQETQYF.

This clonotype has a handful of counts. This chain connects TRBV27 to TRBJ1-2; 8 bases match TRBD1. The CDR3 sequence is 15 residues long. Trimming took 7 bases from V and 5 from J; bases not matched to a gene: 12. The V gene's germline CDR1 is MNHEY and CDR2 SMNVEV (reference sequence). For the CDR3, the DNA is TGTGCCAGCATGTCCCCGACAGGGGCCGCGTATGGCTACACCTTC. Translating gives CASMSPTGAAYGYTF.

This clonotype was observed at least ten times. The CDR3 DNA follows: TGTGCCAGCAGACCCGGAAGAAGCTCCTACAATGAGCAGTTCTTC. Residues: CASRPGRSSYNEQFF. The chain links TRBV2 to TRBJ2-1; D uncertain. The V gene lost 6 bases and the J gene lost 0 bases, with 12 bases spanning the gap. The CDR3 has 15 amino acids. From germline, CDR1 is SNHLY and CDR2 FYNNEI. The entire variable domain, with the rest obtained from reference TRBV2 and TRBJ2-1, is as follows: EPEVTQTPSHQVTQMGQEVILRCVPISNHLYFYWYRQILGQKVEFLVSFYNNEISEKSEIFDDQFSVERPDGSNFTLKIRSTKLEDSAMYFCASRPGRSSYNEQFFGPGTRLTVL.

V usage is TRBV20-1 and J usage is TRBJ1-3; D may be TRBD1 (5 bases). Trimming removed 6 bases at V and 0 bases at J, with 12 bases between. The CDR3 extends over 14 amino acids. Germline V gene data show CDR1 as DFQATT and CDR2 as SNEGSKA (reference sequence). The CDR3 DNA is TGCAGTGCCCCAGACAGAATCTCTGGAAACACCATATATTTT. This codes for CSAPDRISGNTIYF.

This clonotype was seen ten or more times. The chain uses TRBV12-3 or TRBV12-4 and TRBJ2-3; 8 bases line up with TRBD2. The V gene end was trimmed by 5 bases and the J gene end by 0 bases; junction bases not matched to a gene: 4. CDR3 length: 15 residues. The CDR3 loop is CASSPGRASTDTQYF. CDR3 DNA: TGTGCCAGCAGTCCCGGGAGGGCTAGCACAGATACGCAGTATTTT.

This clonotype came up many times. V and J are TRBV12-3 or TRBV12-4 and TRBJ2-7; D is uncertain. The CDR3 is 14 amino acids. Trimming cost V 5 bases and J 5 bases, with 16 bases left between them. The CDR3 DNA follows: TGTGCCAGCAGTCCTTATCGGTTCGCCGACGAGCAGTACTTC. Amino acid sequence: CASSPYRFADEQYF.

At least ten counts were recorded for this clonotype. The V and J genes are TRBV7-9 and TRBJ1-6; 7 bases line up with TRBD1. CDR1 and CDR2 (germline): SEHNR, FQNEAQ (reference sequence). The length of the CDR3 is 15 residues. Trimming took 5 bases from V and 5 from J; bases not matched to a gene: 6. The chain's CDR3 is CASSPGQSNNSPLHF. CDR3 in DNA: TGTGCCAGCAGCCCGGGACAGTCAAATAATTCACCCCTCCACTTT.

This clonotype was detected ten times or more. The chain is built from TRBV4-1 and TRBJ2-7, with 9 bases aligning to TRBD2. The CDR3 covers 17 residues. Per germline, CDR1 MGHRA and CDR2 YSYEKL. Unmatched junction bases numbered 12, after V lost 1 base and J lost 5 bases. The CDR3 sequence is CASSQVGTSPESNEQYF. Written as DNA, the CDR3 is TGCGCCAGCAGCCAAGTCGGGACTAGCCCGGAGTCCAACGAGCAGTACTTC.

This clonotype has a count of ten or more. The CDR3 spells CASGYQGYEQYV. CDR3 DNA sequence: TGTGCTAGTGGTTATCAGGGCTACGAGCAGTACGTC. The chain has TRBV12-5 and TRBJ2-7, with D possibly matching TRBD1 (5 bases). Per germline, CDR1 LGHNT and CDR2 FRNRAP. Trimming took 4 bases from V and 3 from J, leaving 7 bases between them. The CDR3 runs to 12 residues.

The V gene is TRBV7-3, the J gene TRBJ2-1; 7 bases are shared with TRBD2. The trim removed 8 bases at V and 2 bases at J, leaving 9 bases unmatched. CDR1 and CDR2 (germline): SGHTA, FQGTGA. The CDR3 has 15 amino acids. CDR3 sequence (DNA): TGTGCCAGCGGCCCTGGACTAGAAGCCTACAATGAGCAGTTCTTC. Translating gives CASGPGLEAYNEQFF.

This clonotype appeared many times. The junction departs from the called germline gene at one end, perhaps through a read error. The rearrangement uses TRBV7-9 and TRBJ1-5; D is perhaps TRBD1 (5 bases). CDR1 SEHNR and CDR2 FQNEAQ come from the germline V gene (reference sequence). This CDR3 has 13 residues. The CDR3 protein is CASSLGENQPQHF. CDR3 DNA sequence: TGTGCCAGCAGCTTGGGGGAAAATCAACCCCAGCATTTT.

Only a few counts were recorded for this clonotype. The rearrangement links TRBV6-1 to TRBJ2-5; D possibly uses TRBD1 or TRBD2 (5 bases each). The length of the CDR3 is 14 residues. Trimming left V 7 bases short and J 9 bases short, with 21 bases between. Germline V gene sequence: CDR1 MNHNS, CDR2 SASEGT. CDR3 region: CASTDGAGLGAQYF. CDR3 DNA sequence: TGTGCCAGCACCGACGGGGCGGGTTTGGGGGCCCAGTACTTC.

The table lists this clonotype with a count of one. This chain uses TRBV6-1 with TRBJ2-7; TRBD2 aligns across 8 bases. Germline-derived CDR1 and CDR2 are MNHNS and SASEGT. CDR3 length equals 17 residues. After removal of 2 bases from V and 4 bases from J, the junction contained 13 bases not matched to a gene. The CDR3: CASSETSWAGGKYEQYF. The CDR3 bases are TGTGCCAGCAGTGAAACTTCTTGGGCGGGAGGTAAATACGAGCAGTACTTC.

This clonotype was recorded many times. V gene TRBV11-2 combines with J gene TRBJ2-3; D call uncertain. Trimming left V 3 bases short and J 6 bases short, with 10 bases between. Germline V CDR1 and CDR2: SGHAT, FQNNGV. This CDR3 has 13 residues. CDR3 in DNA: TGTGCCAGCAGCTTGTCTGCGCGGGATACGCAGTATTTT. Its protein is CASSLSARDTQYF.

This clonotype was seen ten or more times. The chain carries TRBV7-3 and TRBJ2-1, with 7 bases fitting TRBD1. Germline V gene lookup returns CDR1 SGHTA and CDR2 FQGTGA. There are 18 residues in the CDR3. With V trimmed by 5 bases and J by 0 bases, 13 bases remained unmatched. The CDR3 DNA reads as TGTGCCAGCAGCCGTCAAGGGACAGCCAGGAGCTCCTACAATGAGCAGTTCTTC. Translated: CASSRQGTARSSYNEQFF.

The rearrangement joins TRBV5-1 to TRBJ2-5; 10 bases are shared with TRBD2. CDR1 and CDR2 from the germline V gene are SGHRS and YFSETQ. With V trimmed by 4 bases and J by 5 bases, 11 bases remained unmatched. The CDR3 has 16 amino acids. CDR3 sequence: CASSALLAGRGETQYF. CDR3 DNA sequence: TGCGCCAGCAGCGCCTTACTAGCGGGGAGAGGGGAGACCCAGTACTTC. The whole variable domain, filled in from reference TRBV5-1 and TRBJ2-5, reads KAGVTQTPRYLIKTRGQQVTLSCSPISGHRSVSWYQQTPGQGLQFLFEYFSETQRNKGNFPGRFSGRQFSNSRSEMNVSTLELGDSALYLCASSALLAGRGETQYFGPGTRLLVL.

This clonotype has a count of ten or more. The CDR3 reads CASRAGTAGANVLTF. In DNA, the CDR3 is TGTGCCAGCAGGGCCGGGACAGCCGGGGCCAACGTCCTGACTTTC. This sequence joins TRBV2 and TRBJ2-6; TRBD1 matches 7 bases. Unmatched junction bases numbered 6, after V lost 6 bases and J lost 4 bases. Germline loops: CDR1 SNHLY, CDR2 FYNNEI. CDR3 length: 15 residues.

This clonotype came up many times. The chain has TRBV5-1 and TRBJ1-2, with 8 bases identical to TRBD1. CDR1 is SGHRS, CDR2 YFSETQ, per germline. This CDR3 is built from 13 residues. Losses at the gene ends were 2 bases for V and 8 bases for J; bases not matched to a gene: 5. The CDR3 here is CASSFGQGGGYTF. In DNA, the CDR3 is TGCGCCAGCAGCTTCGGACAGGGTGGGGGCTACACCTTC.

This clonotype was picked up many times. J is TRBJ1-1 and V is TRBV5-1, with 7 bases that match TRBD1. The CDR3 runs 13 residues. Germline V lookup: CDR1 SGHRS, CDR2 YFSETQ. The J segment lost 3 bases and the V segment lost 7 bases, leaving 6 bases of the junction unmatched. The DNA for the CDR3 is TGCGCCAGCGCAGGACAGGTTGACACTGAAGCTTTCTTT. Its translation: CASAGQVDTEAFF.

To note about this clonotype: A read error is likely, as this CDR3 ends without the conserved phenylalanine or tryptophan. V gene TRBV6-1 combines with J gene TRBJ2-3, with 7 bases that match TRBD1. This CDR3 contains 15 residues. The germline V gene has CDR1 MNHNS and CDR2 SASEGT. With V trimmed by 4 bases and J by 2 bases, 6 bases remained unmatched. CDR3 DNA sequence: TGTGCCAGCAGTGCCCGGACAGGCAACACAGATACGCAGTATTCT. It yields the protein CASSARTGNTDTQYS.

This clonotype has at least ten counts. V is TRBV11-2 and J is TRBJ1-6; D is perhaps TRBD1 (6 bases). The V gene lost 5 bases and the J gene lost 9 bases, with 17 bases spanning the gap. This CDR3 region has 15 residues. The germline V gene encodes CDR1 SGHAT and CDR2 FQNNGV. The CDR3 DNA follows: TGTGCCAGCAGCCTGGGGACATTGGGAGGTTCACCCCTCCACTTT. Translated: CASSLGTLGGSPLHF.

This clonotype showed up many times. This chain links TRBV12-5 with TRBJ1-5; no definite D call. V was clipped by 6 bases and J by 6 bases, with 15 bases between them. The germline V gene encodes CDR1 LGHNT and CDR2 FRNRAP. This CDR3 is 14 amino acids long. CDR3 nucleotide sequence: TGTGCTAGTGGGTTACAGTTGACGGGTCAGCCCCAGCATTTT. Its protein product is CASGLQLTGQPQHF. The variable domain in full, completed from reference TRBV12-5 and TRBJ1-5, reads DARVTQTPRHKVTEMGQEVTMRCQPILGHNTVFWYRQTMMQGLELLAYFRNRAPLDDSGMPKDRFSAEMPDATLATLKIQPSEPRDSAVYFCASGLQLTGQPQHFGDGTRLSIL.

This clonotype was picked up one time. The CDR3 coding sequence is TGTGCCACCAGCAGAGACCTCAATGACGGCTACACCTTC. It codes for CATSRDLNDGYTF. The chain is built from TRBV15 and TRBJ1-2; D unclear. V lost 0 bases and J 8 bases, leaving 10 bases between the germline ends. CDR1 and CDR2 (germline): LNHNV, YYDKDF (reference sequence). CDR3 size: 13 residues.

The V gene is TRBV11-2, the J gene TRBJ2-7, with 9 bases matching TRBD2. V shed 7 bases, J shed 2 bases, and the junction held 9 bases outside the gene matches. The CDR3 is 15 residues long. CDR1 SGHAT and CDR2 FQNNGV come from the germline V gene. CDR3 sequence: CASTGLAGSAYEQYF. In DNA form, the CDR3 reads TGTGCCAGCACCGGGCTAGCGGGGTCGGCCTACGAGCAGTACTTC. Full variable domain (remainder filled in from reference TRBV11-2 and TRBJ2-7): EAGVAQSPRYKIIEKRQSVAFWCNPISGHATLYWYQQILGQGPKLLIQFQNNGVVDDSQLPKDRFSAERLKGVDSTLKIQPAKLEDSAVYLCASTGLAGSAYEQYFGPGTRLTVT.